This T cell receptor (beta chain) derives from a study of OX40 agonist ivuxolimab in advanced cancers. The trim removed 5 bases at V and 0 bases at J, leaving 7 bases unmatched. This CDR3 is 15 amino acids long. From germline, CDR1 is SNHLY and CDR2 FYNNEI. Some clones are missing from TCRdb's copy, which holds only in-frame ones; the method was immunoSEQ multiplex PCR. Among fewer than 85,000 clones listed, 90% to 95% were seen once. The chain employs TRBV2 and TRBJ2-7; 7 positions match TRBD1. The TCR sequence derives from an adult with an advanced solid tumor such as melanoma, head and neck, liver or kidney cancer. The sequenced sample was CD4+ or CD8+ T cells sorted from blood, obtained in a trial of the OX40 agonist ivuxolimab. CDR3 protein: CASSSDRVLSYEQYF. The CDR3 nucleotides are TGTGCCAGCAGTTCAGACAGGGTCCTCTCCTACGAGCAGTACTTC.